The entry below gives a single T cell receptor beta chain sequence along with its context. Its antigen is still unknown. Per-base qualities were not stored, and no clone one base away is much larger. Whole blood was collected in K2EDTA tubes by collaborating institutions according to the institutions' own protocols. For TCRbeta analysis, collaborators shipped samples as frozen whole blood, isolated PBMCs, or DNA extracted from either of those sample types. TCRbeta CDR3 regions were amplified from genomic DNA by means of the immunoSEQ Assay, a bias-controlled multiplex PCR. As for the original processing: The number of nucleated cells in each sample was estimated from the amplification of reference gene primers within the assay. To quantify the absolute abundance of each unique TCRbeta CDR3 rearrangement, sequence reads were collapsed and filtered. For each sample, productive Simpson clonality was calculated as the square root of Simpson's diversity index across productive rearrangements. What TCRdb holds here is the immuneACCESS table cut down to in-frame rearrangements. Part of the clones is not present; checked against another copy, under half of the missing clones reflect an unresolved V gene, and the others are unexplained. That table is the source of V, J and clone size, and D and trimming were worked out from the DNA. The sample table contains about 180,000 clones; only one count was recorded for 75% to 90% of them. The top ten clonotypes cover 3% to 4% of the sample.

The CDR3, cysteine through phenylalanine, is 15 amino acids long. The entry retains the CDR3 DNA only, 45 bases that are in frame from base 1. V is reduced by 7 bases and J by 4 bases, leaving a spacing of 19 bases between them. The germline V gene (reference sequence) sets CDR1 to LNHDA and CDR2 to SQIVND. This sample was taken from a study of blood T cell repertoires in COVID-19 (dated by TCRdb to about 2020). As for the study more broadly: The collaborator samples originated in the United States, Italy and Spain and spanned the acute and convalescent phases of COVID-19. The prospective study material was composed of cDNA or gDNA derived from T cells, B-cell-depleted T cells, or PBMCs. The dataset comprised deeply sampled blood TCRbeta repertoires from subjects exposed to, actively infected with, or recovered from COVID-19. The repertoires were released in a freely available public database meant as a resource for research on the immune response to SARS-CoV-2. The samples were drawn from two sources: the first 160 participants of the ongoing ImmuneRACE study, and some 1,300 subjects contributed by 6 global collaborators. The sample metadata nearly always contained a de-identified subject ID, COVID-19 status, age in years and sex. HLA class I and class II types, where available, came from metadata supplied by the sample provider rather than from assay-based typing.

The paper as a whole reports these results and caveats: The amount of clinical and demographic metadata varied by source and participant and was provided uncurated.

Sequencing used peripheral blood. The origin of this receptor is a man in his fifties or sixties with acute or convalescent COVID-19. The V and J segments used are TRBV19 and TRBJ1-1; confidence is insufficient to name the D gene. CDR3 sequence: CASIYASEGGTEAFF. The DNA reads TGTGCCAGTATATACGCGTCGGAGGGAGGCACTGAAGCTTTCTTT. Reference TRBV19 and TRBJ1-1 proteins supply the regions before and after the CDR3; the full variable domain is: DGGITQSPKYLFRKEGQNVTLSCEQNLNHDAMYWYRQDPGQGLRLIYYSQIVNDFQKGDIAEGYSVSREKKESFPLTVTSAQKNPTAFYLCASIYASEGGTEAFFGQGTRLTVV.